The present T cell receptor beta chain was sequenced within a study of T cells after posttransplantation cyclophosphamide. Findings of the study overall: Tissue-infiltrating T cells from skin or gut overlapped little with blood T cells. After PTCy, TRB diversity resembled that of CNI/methotrexate controls. Later post-transplant blood repertoires were often dominated by donor CD8+ memory clones.

Concerning this clone itself: Its antigen remains unidentified.

Using immunoSEQ multiplex PCR, the repertoire was profiled, and TCRdb retains in-frame clones only, with some absent. The sample yields tens of thousands of clones, roughly 95% seen once. J gave up 6 bases and V 0 bases, and 9 bases lay outside the gene matches. CDR1 LGHNA and CDR2 YNFKEQ come from the germline V gene. The CDR3 is 16 residues long. The source material was PBMCs. The genes are TRBV4-2 and TRBJ2-3, with 7 bases identical to TRBD1. The sequence was collected from a woman in her thirties in good health and a related stem cell transplant donor. The DNA for the CDR3 is TGTGCCAGCAGCCAAGAGAGGGGTACAGGGGCCGATACGCAGTATTTT. Translating it yields CASSQERGTGADTQYF.